Below, 19 T cell receptor beta chains from the same sample are listed, as sequenced in a study of shared clonotypes between healthy human individuals (dated by TCRdb to the early 2020s). Receptors were amplified or captured by the immunoSEQ multiplex PCR assay. TCRdb took over this immuneACCESS table, retaining in-frame rearrangements with V and J assigned. Such tables are incomplete; in checked studies, under half of the missing clones stem from an unresolved V gene, and the remainder is unexplained. The sample has more than 2 million clones on record, roughly 93% of them singletons. The ten biggest clones cover approximately 1.7% of the sample. For the CD8 naive samples, CD45RO-negative cells were positively selected for CCR7, yielding a CD45RA+CCR7+ population from which TemRA cells were excluded. Sequencing was performed on naive CD8+ T cells from PBMCs. Sample cell subset or site, as interpreted from the label and publication: CD45RA+CCR7+. The origin of the receptors is a man between 18 and 35 years old in good health. Some clones in this sample may be carry-over from other donors' samples.

The CDR3 spells CASRAVSFTDTQYF. The CDR3, as DNA: TGTGCCAGCAGAGCCGTGAGCTTCACAGATACGCAGTATTTT. V is TRBV28 and J is TRBJ2-3; no clear D gene. The CDR3 runs 14 residues. Germline-derived CDR1 and CDR2 are MDHEN and SYDVKM. The V end lost 6 bases, the J end lost 2 bases, and 12 bases lay between the germline ends.

The chain carries TRBV7-9 and TRBJ1-2; TRBD1 aligns across 9 bases. The CDR3 loop spans 14 amino acids. Trimming removed 7 bases from V and 4 bases from J; junction bases left unmatched: 7. Germline CDR1 and CDR2: SEHNR and FQNEAQ (reference sequence). The CDR3: CASTVTGGGYGYTF. CDR3 sequence (DNA): TGTGCCAGCACCGTGACAGGGGGTGGCTATGGCTACACCTTC.

This rearrangement joins TRBV10-1 to TRBJ2-3; possible D gene TRBD2, 6 bases. CDR3 length: 13 residues. V was clipped by 2 bases and J by 3 bases, with 6 bases between them. Per the germline V gene, CDR1 is WNHNN and CDR2 is SYGVQD (reference sequence). For the CDR3, the DNA is TGCGCCAGCAGTGAGCGGGAGACAGATACGCAGTATTTT. Protein sequence: CASSERETDTQYF.

The rearrangement links TRBV27 to TRBJ2-1, with a tentative D call TRBD2 (6 bases). The V and J ends lost 4 bases and 10 bases respectively, with 17 bases between them. Germline V gives CDR1 MNHEY, CDR2 SMNVEV (reference sequence). The CDR3 is 14 residues long. The CDR3: CASSSGRTTWEQFF. CDR3 nucleotide sequence: TGTGCCAGCAGTTCTGGGAGGACCACATGGGAGCAGTTCTTC.

This chain joins TRBV27 and TRBJ2-7, with D perhaps TRBD1 (6 bases). Trimming took off 2 bases at V and 3 bases at J, with 11 bases between the two ends. Germline CDR1 MNHEY, CDR2 SMNVEV (reference sequence). The length of the CDR3 is 14 residues. CDR3 DNA sequence: TGTGCCAGCAGTTTAAAGGACAGCCACTACGAGCAGTACTTC. This translates into CASSLKDSHYEQYF.

The V call is TRBV30, the J call TRBJ2-2; TRBD1 or TRBD2 may be the D gene (5 bases each). The germline gives CDR1 GTSNPN, CDR2 SVGIG (reference sequence). V was clipped by 2 bases and J by 0 bases, with 10 bases between them. CDR3 length: 15 residues. For the CDR3, the DNA is TGTGCCTGGAGTCCGAGGGGAACGAACACCGGGGAGCTGTTTTTT. This gives the protein CAWSPRGTNTGELFF.

The chain is built from TRBV5-6 and TRBJ2-7; D may be TRBD1 (6 bases). This CDR3 region has 12 residues. Germline CDR1 SGHDT, CDR2 YYEEEE. Trimming stripped 4 bases from V and 4 bases from J, with 9 bases between. DNA of the CDR3: TGTGCCAGCAGCCAAGACAGGTACGAGCAGTACTTC. It yields the protein CASSQDRYEQYF. Looking up the rest from reference TRBV5-6 and TRBJ2-7 gives the full variable domain: DAGVTQSPTHLIKTRGQQVTLRCSPKSGHDTVSWYQQALGQGPQFIFQYYEEEERQRGNFPDRFSGHQFPNYSSELNVNALLLGDSALYLCASSQDRYEQYFGPGTRLTVT.

The V gene is TRBV27, the J gene TRBJ2-7, with 10 positions matching TRBD1. The CDR3 sequence is 17 residues long. The junction had 11 bases not matched to a gene; V was cut back by 6 bases and J by 0 bases. From germline, CDR1 is MNHEY and CDR2 SMNVEV (reference sequence). The CDR3 DNA reads TGTGCCAGCAGCGCGGGACAGGGGACGATATCCTCCTACGAGCAGTACTTC. This translates into CASSAGQGTISSYEQYF.

On this clone itself: This same CDR3 is encoded by further DNA sequences in the sample. The J gene is TRBJ2-3, the V gene TRBV9; D is possibly TRBD2 (6 bases). Germline CDR1 reads SGDLS; CDR2 reads YYNGEE. The CDR3 loop spans 15 amino acids. The ends were cut back, 0 bases at V and 0 bases at J, with 8 bases in the middle. The CDR3 coding sequence is TGTGCCAGCAGCGTAGTCGGGACTAGCACAGATACGCAGTATTTT. Protein: CASSVVGTSTDTQYF.

The chain recombines TRBV10-3 with TRBJ2-2; 8 nucleotides align to TRBD2. The CDR3 is 14 residues long. Losses at the gene ends were 7 bases for V and 5 bases for J; bases not matched to a gene: 6. The germline CDR1 and CDR2 sequences are ENHRY and SYGVKD. For the CDR3, the DNA is TGTGCCATCAACAGCGGGGGTGGGACCGGGGAGCTGTTTTTT. Translating gives CAINSGGGTGELFF.

As concerns this clone: In the same sample, other DNA sequences code for this CDR3. V is TRBV6-5 and J is TRBJ1-1; D not resolved. Germline V gene lookup returns CDR1 MNHEY and CDR2 SVGAGI. CDR3 length equals 14 residues. Trimming took 2 bases from V and 3 from J, leaving 10 bases between them. The CDR3 DNA reads as TGTGCCAGCAGTTACACAGACGGTTACACTGAAGCTTTCTTT. Protein: CASSYTDGYTEAFF.

V is TRBV19 and J is TRBJ2-7, with TRBD1 as a possible D gene (6 bases). CDR3 length: 16 residues. Trimming took 1 base from V and 0 from J, leaving 13 bases between them. CDR1 LNHDA and CDR2 SQIVND come from the germline V gene (reference sequence). The CDR3 loop reads CASSIAGAGDSYEQYF. The DNA for the CDR3 is TGTGCCAGTAGTATAGCAGGGGCAGGTGACTCCTACGAGCAGTACTTC.

The V and J genes are TRBV28 and TRBJ1-5; D is undetermined. The CDR3 is made up of 16 amino acids. Trimming removed 4 bases at V and 3 bases at J, with 16 bases between. Germline V CDR1 and CDR2: MDHEN, SYDVKM. DNA for the CDR3: TGTGCCAGCAGTTGGAAATTCGGGAAACCCAATCAGCCCCAGCATTTT. As protein: CASSWKFGKPNQPQHF. The variable domain in full, with the rest retrieved from reference TRBV28 and TRBJ1-5, is DVKVTQSSRYLVKRTGEKVFLECVQDMDHENMFWYRQDPGLGLRLIYFSYDVKMKEKGDIPEGYSVSREKKERFSLILESASTNQTSMYLCASSWKFGKPNQPQHFGDGTRLSIL.

The chain recombines TRBV11-2 with TRBJ1-1; D not resolved. CDR3 length equals 14 residues. V lost 6 bases, J lost 1 base, and 12 bases lay in between. Germline V lookup: CDR1 SGHAT, CDR2 FQNNGV. Here the CDR3 DNA reads TGTGCCAGCAGAGCCCCCGCAAGGAACACTGAAGCTTTCTTT. Its translation: CASRAPARNTEAFF. The whole variable domain, remainder taken from reference TRBV11-2 and TRBJ1-1, is EAGVAQSPRYKIIEKRQSVAFWCNPISGHATLYWYQQILGQGPKLLIQFQNNGVVDDSQLPKDRFSAERLKGVDSTLKIQPAKLEDSAVYLCASRAPARNTEAFFGQGTRLTVV.

This rearrangement joins TRBV7-8 to TRBJ2-2; possibly TRBD2 for D (5 bases). Germline-derived CDR1 and CDR2 are SGHVS and FQNEAQ. CDR3 size: 18 residues. V was cut by 2 bases and J by 3 bases, with 19 bases left in between. The CDR3 DNA sequence: TGTGCCAGCAGCTTACCCTCACGTGGGGAGACGGACACCGGGGAGCTGTTTTTT. The encoded protein is CASSLPSRGETDTGELFF.

The chain combines TRBV29-1 with TRBJ2-7; D is undetermined. Germline assignment: CDR1 SQVTM and CDR2 ANQGSEA. The length of the CDR3 is 10 residues. The ends were cut back, 7 bases at V and 5 bases at J, with 9 bases in the middle. CDR3 in DNA: TGCAGCGGTCTTGCCAACGAGCAGTACTTC. It codes for CSGLANEQYF.

This chain connects TRBV29-1 to TRBJ1-2, with 7 bases lining up with TRBD1. J gave up 8 bases and V 7 bases, and 16 bases lay outside the gene matches. This CDR3 region has 14 residues. The V gene's germline CDR1 is SQVTM and CDR2 ANQGSEA. This CDR3 is CSATGGGERGGYTF. Written as DNA, the CDR3 is TGCAGCGCCACGGGAGGGGGCGAACGAGGGGGCTACACCTTC.

The count of this clone is one. The gene calls are TRBV6-1 and TRBJ2-7; the D gene is possibly TRBD1 (6 bases). CDR1 and CDR2 from the germline V gene are MNHNS and SASEGT. This CDR3 contains 14 residues. Between the trimmed V and J ends, which lost 7 bases and 2 bases, there was a span of 15 bases. The CDR3, as DNA: TGTGCCAGCATTCTAGGGACATATCCCTACGAGCAGTACTTC. It yields the protein CASILGTYPYEQYF.

The CDR3 DNA sequence: TGCGCCAGCAGCCAGGCGGTGAGCTCCTACGAGCAGTACTTC. Protein sequence: CASSQAVSSYEQYF. This chain joins TRBV4-1 and TRBJ2-7; D is unclear. Germline assignment: CDR1 MGHRA and CDR2 YSYEKL. The CDR3 length is 14 residues. Trimming shortened V by 3 bases and J by 0 bases, and 9 bases separated the two germline ends.